This TCR beta chain was retrieved from a study of cytomegalovirus exposure and HLA in healthy donors. Study-wide results and limits: When presence/absence was analysed, sequencing depth was taken to be roughly uniform across donors. Association of about 17,000 TCR beta sequences with HLA alleles was found at 0.05 false discovery rate in a later analysis.

Concerning this clone: Antigen specificity is unknown.

CDR1 is MNHEY, CDR2 SVGAGI, per germline. Trimming took 6 bases from V and 2 from J; bases not matched to a gene: 6. This CDR3 comprises 14 residues. PCR was performed using 60 Vbeta and 13 Jbeta primers. In the source study's methods: As a later analysis found, there were around 86 million unique TCR beta chains, of which roughly 11 million were shared. Here immunoSEQ multiplex PCR was the method, and the copy in TCRdb shows in-frame clones only, minus some. The DNA was the basis for D and trimming; V, J and clone size are from that table. The profile shows approximately 77,000 clones, around 78% of them singletons.

The chain uses TRBV6-5 and TRBJ2-5; 7 nucleotides agree with TRBD2. This TCR derives from a man aged 35 to 55 in good health and CMV-seronegative. The material sequenced was PBMCs. The CDR3 DNA follows: TGTGCCAGCAGGCGTACTAGCGCGCAAGAGACCCAGTACTTC. This codes for CASRRTSAQETQYF.